This entry lists 20 T cell receptor beta chains sequenced from one sample in a study of T-cell memory formation after mild COVID-19. MiXCR, applied by TCRdb to the 5' RACE reads, yields one record per CDR3 protein. This sample has hundreds of thousands of distinct CDR3 sequences, with around 21% found just once. Material: PBMCs or a T cell subset sorted from them (not recorded which). The receptor source for this set is an adult woman who had mild COVID-19 (a few samples of this study predate the infection). Cell type and time point are not known.

This clonotype was observed a few times. This chain joins TRBV5-6 and TRBJ2-7; weak D call: TRBD1 (6 bases). Germline assignment: CDR1 SGHDT and CDR2 YYEEEE. The ends were cut back, 3 bases at V and 2 bases at J, with 12 bases in the middle. CDR3 length equals 14 residues. The CDR3 nucleotides are TGTGCCAGCAGCTGGGGGCCCAGGGCCTACGAGCAGTACTTC. Amino acid sequence: CASSWGPRAYEQYF.

This clonotype was seen only a few times. The rearrangement joins TRBV6-5 to TRBJ2-2; D assignment may be TRBD1 or TRBD2 (5 bases each). The V end lost 0 bases, the J end lost 6 bases, and 8 bases lay between the germline ends. CDR3 length: 14 amino acids. The germline V gene has CDR1 MNHEY and CDR2 SVGAGI. CDR3 DNA: TGTGCCAGCAGTTACTCGGTGGGGGCCGGGGAGCTGTTTTTT. The encoded protein is CASSYSVGAGELFF.

The V and J genes are TRBV29-1 and TRBJ2-1; D ambiguous. The CDR3 totals 12 residues. CDR1 and CDR2 from the germline V gene are SQVTM and ANQGSEA. V lost 3 bases and J lost 4, with 7 bases in between. As DNA, the CDR3 is TGCAGCGTTGACGTAGCTTACAATGAGCAGTTCTTC. Encoded protein: CSVDVAYNEQFF.

This clonotype has more than one count but fewer than ten. The chain uses TRBV19 and TRBJ2-5; the D is unclear. Germline V gene data show CDR1 as LNHDA and CDR2 as SQIVND (reference sequence). V lost 2 bases, J lost 4 bases, and 5 bases lay in between. The CDR3 covers 12 residues. As DNA, the CDR3 is TGTGCCAGTAGTATAACGCGAGAGACCCAGTACTTC. It codes for CASSITRETQYF.

The chain is built from TRBV19 and TRBJ2-7; 9 bases agree with TRBD1. Germline CDR1 and CDR2: LNHDA and SQIVND (reference sequence). Germline trimming cut 3 bases from V and 2 bases from J; bases unmatched to any gene: 2. The CDR3 contains 14 residues. CDR3 sequence reads: CASSIGTGPYEQYF. The CDR3 coding sequence is TGTGCCAGTAGTATCGGGACAGGGCCCTACGAGCAGTACTTC.

This rearrangement joins TRBV7-2 to TRBJ2-7; TRBD1 is a possible D gene (6 bases). The CDR3 loop spans 15 amino acids. With 4 bases removed from V and 2 bases from J, the gap between germline ends came to 15 bases. CDR1 and CDR2 (germline): SGHTA, FQGNSA. Here the CDR3 reads CASSSSWTDAYEQYF. The DNA of the CDR3 is TGTGCCAGCAGCTCCTCGTGGACAGATGCCTACGAGCAGTACTTC.

This clonotype was detected a few times. The CDR3 here is CASSFTQDTEAFF. CDR3 bases: TGTGCCAGCAGTTTTACTCAGGACACTGAAGCTTTCTTT. This chain connects TRBV12-3 or TRBV12-4 to TRBJ1-1, with D hard to call. CDR3 length equals 13 residues. V was trimmed by 3 bases and J by 3 bases, leaving 8 bases between them.

Only a few counts were recorded for this clonotype. This chain connects TRBV20-1 to TRBJ2-7; 7 nucleotides align to TRBD1. The CDR3 has 16 amino acids. Germline V lookup: CDR1 DFQATT, CDR2 SNEGSKA (reference sequence). Trimming at V came to 2 bases and at J to 6 bases, leaving 16 bases not matched to a gene. CDR3 sequence: CSARLLNRQGLTEQYF. The CDR3 DNA sequence: TGCAGTGCTAGACTCCTCAACCGACAGGGCCTTACCGAGCAGTACTTC.

The table lists this clonotype with a count of one. A clone one base away is much larger, so this may be a read error. The rearrangement uses TRBV29-1 and TRBJ2-4, with D perhaps TRBD2 (5 bases). V shed 4 bases and J shed 5 bases, with 9 bases lying between them. The CDR3 sequence is 12 residues long. Germline V gene sequence: CDR1 SQVTM, CDR2 ANQGSEA. CDR3 loop: CSVAQEENIQYF. The DNA of the CDR3 is TGCAGCGTTGCGCAGGAGGAAAACATTCAGTACTTC.

The rearrangement links TRBV5-1 to TRBJ1-4, with 7 bases lining up with TRBD1. The V and J ends lost 0 bases and 8 bases, in that order; junction bases with no gene match: 10. Germline lookup yields CDR1 SGHRS and CDR2 YFSETQ. The CDR3 contains 16 residues. The CDR3 sequence: CASSLGQGSSREKLFF. For the CDR3, the DNA is TGCGCCAGCAGCTTGGGACAGGGCAGTTCGAGGGAAAAACTGTTTTTT. The full variable domain, with the rest looked up from reference TRBV5-1 and TRBJ1-4, is KAGVTQTPRYLIKTRGQQVTLSCSPISGHRSVSWYQQTPGQGLQFLFEYFSETQRNKGNFPGRFSGRQFSNSRSEMNVSTLELGDSALYLCASSLGQGSSREKLFFGSGTQLSVL.

The rearrangement uses TRBV5-5 and TRBJ2-1; possibly TRBD1 or TRBD2 for D (5 bases each). This CDR3 spans 16 amino acids. CDR1 is SGHKS, CDR2 YYEKEE, per germline (reference sequence). V was pared by 3 bases and J by 4 bases, with 17 bases between. CDR3 in DNA: TGTGCCAGCAGCTCTCCTACTAAGGGACCTTACAATGAGCAGTTCTTC. It encodes CASSSPTKGPYNEQFF.

In this sample, this clonotype turned up a few times. V is TRBV7-9 and J is TRBJ2-7, with D uncertain. V lost 8 bases to trimming and J lost 12 bases, with 20 bases between them. Germline CDR1 SEHNR, CDR2 FQNEAQ (reference sequence). There are 12 residues in the CDR3. The CDR3 nucleotides read TGTGCCAGCGTCTCTTGGAGCGCACGTGGGTACTTC. It translates to CASVSWSARGYF.

As DNA, the CDR3 is TGTGCCAGCAGCAGGGCCGTCCGGGCAACTAATGAAAAACTGTTTTTT. Residues: CASSRAVRATNEKLFF. J is TRBJ1-4 and V is TRBV11-3; the D is unclear. Germline CDR1 and CDR2: SGHNT and YENEEA. The length of the CDR3 is 16 residues. V shed 5 bases and J shed 0 bases, with 13 bases lying between them. The full variable domain, with the rest looked up from reference TRBV11-3 and TRBJ1-4, is EAGVVQSPRYKIIEKKQPVAFWCNPISGHNTLYWYLQNLGQGPELLIRYENEEAVDDSQLPKDRFSAERLKGVDSTLKIQPAELGDSAVYLCASSRAVRATNEKLFFGSGTQLSVL.

This clonotype was picked up a small number of times. V and J are TRBV3-1 and TRBJ2-3; no reliable D call. CDR3 length: 15 residues. Germline V CDR1 and CDR2: LGHDT, YNNKEL (reference sequence). Trimming cost V 3 bases and J 0 bases, with 10 bases left between them. As DNA, the CDR3 is TGTGCCAGCAGCCATAGGCGGAGTAGCACAGATACGCAGTATTTT. Encoded protein: CASSHRRSSTDTQYF.

V and J are TRBV20-1 and TRBJ2-3, with 7 nucleotides matching TRBD1. Germline V gene sequence: CDR1 DFQATT, CDR2 SNEGSKA (reference sequence). The trim removed 5 bases at V and 9 bases at J, leaving 5 bases unmatched. The CDR3 sequence is 11 residues long. The CDR3 region has the DNA TGCAGTGCTGTTGACAGGGCAACGCAGTATTTT. Translated: CSAVDRATQYF.

A note on this clonotype: Just one base apart from a much larger clone, this may be a read error. The chain is built from TRBV7-8 and TRBJ1-1; possible D gene TRBD1, 5 bases. Germline CDR1 reads SGHVS; CDR2 reads FQNEAQ. CDR3 size: 13 residues. Here the CDR3 reads CDSSWGRDTEAFF. For the CDR3, the DNA is TGTGACAGCAGCTGGGGACGGGACACTGAAGCTTTCTTT.

This clonotype was seen a handful of times. The genes are TRBV7-9 and TRBJ2-5; D might be TRBD1 (6 bases). This CDR3 comprises 14 residues. Germline CDR1 is SEHNR and CDR2 is FQNEAQ (reference sequence). The V gene lost 1 base and the J gene lost 3 bases, with 9 bases spanning the gap. DNA of the CDR3: TGTGCCAGCAGCTTAGTCCGGACAGAAGAGACCCAGTACTTC. It specifies CASSLVRTEETQYF.

This chain joins TRBV12-3 or TRBV12-4 and TRBJ1-3; no firm D call. Trimming left V 2 bases short and J 0 bases short, with 5 bases between. The CDR3 is 14 residues long. CDR3 sequence reads: CASSLIRSGNTIYF. For the CDR3, the DNA is TGTGCCAGCAGTTTAATCCGCTCTGGAAACACCATATATTTT.

The rearrangement uses TRBV14 and TRBJ2-7; tentatively, D is TRBD1 or TRBD2 (5 bases each). V lost 6 bases, J lost 3 bases, and 15 bases lay in between. The CDR3 contains 14 residues. The germline CDR1 and CDR2 sequences are SGHDN and FVKESK. The CDR3 DNA follows: TGTGCCAGCAGTCCCGGGACGGCTTTCTACGAGCAGTACTTC. Its translation: CASSPGTAFYEQYF.

V is TRBV12-3 or TRBV12-4 and J is TRBJ2-3; no clear D. CDR3 length equals 15 residues. V was trimmed by 6 bases and J by 5 bases, leaving 18 bases between them. CDR3 bases: TGTGCCAGCAGCCCCCGATCCTCGTGGATAGATACGCAGTATTTT. The encoded protein is CASSPRSSWIDTQYF.